This T cell receptor (beta chain) was profiled in a study of CD8 T cells in ankylosing spondylitis (dated by TCRdb to 2015 to 2018). Broadly, across the study: T cell receptor beta repertoires were profiled in healthy donors and ankylosing spondylitis patients so that disease-linked TCR variants could be found. The full study cohort comprised around 25 ankylosing spondylitis patients and 110 or so healthy donors. Peripheral blood was sampled, and synovial fluid was additionally collected from ankylosing spondylitis patients. The paper as a whole reports these results and caveats: A CD8+ phenotype was shown by the disease-linked clones, which were found at relatively low frequencies in peripheral blood. A TCR beta motif of 8 or 9 highly homologous amino acid variants appeared characteristic of blood from ankylosing spondylitis patients. The disease-linked clones were reported as significantly enriched in matched synovial fluid samples from ankylosing spondylitis patients. Some TCR beta motif variants had previously been reported in synovial fluid and blood of reactive arthritis patients, which suggested common disease-initiation mechanisms.

Sequencing was carried out with an Illumina HiSeq 2500. Quantitative 5'-RACE with molecular barcodes was used to prepare TCR beta libraries. On the authors' methods: A new computational method based on a probabilistic model of VDJ rearrangement was used to identify disease-linked TCR variants. TCRdb trimmed the raw reads at Q25, called clones with MiXCR and kept productive beta chains. A single entry per CDR3 protein holds the most common genes and DNA from its merged rows. In this record, the V and J calls reflect TCRdb's handling and not the investigators' own analysis. In this sample the table shows more than 400,000 distinct CDR3 sequences, about 5.7% of which occur a single time. The ten largest account for roughly 3.3% of the sample. This clonotype showed up many times. Its recognized antigen is unknown. No much larger clone exists at a distance of one base, and base qualities are not known. The material sequenced was blood, either unsorted or a sorted T cell fraction (not recorded which). This sequence was found in a male donor with ankylosing spondylitis.

The CDR3 loop reads CATSADRRTMNTGELFF. The sequenced DNA is TGTGCCACCAGTGCCGATAGGAGGACTATGAACACCGGGGAGCTGTTTTTT. The chain is encoded by TRBV24-1 joined to TRBJ2-2; TRBD2 is possibly the D segment (6 matching bases). There are 17 amino acids in the CDR3, from cysteine to phenylalanine inclusive. Here the CDR3 DNA is all that survives: 51 bases in frame from base 1. According to the germline V gene, CDR1 reads KGHDR and CDR2 reads SFDVKD. V and J lose 5 bases and 1 base, and a span of 16 bases separates them.